The present T cell receptor beta chain was sequenced within a study of early T cells in non-severe SARS-CoV-2 infection. At the level of the study: Chains from this unsorted whole-blood bulk RNA could not be paired.

J lost 6 bases, V lost 5 bases, and 12 bases had no gene match. There are 16 residues in the CDR3. CDR1 and CDR2 from the germline V gene are SGHTA and FQGNSA. TCRdb ran MiXCR on the 5' RACE reads and lists one entry per CDR3 protein. Of about 60,000 distinct CDR3 sequences listed, 5.6% were seen once; the top ten hold approximately 6.3%. This clonotype was recorded many times. The genes are TRBV7-2 and TRBJ2-1; 8 bases line up with TRBD2. The sequence came from an adult who was a healthcare worker with PCR-confirmed SARS-CoV-2 infection or an uninfected control (not recorded which). Input material: whole blood. CDR3 loop: CASSAYSSGASNEQFF. DNA of the CDR3: TGTGCCAGCAGCGCTTACAGTAGCGGGGCGTCCAATGAGCAGTTCTTC.